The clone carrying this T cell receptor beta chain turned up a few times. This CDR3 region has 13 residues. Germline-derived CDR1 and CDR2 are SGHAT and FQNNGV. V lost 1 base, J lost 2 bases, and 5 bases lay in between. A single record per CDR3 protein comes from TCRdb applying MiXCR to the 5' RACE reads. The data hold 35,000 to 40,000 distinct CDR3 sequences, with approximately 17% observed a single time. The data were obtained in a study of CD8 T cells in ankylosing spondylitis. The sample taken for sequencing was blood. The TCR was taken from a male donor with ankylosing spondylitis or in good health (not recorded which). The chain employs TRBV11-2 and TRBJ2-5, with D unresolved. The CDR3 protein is CASSLGRQETQYF. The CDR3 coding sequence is TGTGCCAGCAGCTTAGGCAGACAAGAGACCCAGTACTTC.